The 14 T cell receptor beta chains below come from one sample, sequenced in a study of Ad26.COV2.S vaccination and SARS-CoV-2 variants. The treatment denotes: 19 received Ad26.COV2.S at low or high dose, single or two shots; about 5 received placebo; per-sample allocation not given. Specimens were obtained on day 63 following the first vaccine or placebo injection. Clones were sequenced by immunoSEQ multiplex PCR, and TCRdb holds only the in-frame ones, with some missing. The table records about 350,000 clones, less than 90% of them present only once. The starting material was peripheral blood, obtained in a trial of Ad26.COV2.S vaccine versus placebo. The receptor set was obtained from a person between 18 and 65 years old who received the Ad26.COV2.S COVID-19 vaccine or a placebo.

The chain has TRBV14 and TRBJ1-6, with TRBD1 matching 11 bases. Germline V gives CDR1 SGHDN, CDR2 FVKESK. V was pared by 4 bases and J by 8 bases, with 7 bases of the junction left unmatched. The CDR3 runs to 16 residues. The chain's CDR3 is CASSLRTGQGDSPLHF. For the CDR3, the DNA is TGTGCCAGCAGCCTTAGGACGGGACAGGGGGATTCACCCCTCCACTTT. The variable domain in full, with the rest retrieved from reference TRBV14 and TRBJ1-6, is EAGVTQFPSHSVIEKGQTVTLRCDPISGHDNLYWYRRVMGKEIKFLLHFVKESKQDESGMPNNRFLAERTGGTYSTLKVQPAELEDSGVYFCASSLRTGQGDSPLHFGNGTRLTVT.

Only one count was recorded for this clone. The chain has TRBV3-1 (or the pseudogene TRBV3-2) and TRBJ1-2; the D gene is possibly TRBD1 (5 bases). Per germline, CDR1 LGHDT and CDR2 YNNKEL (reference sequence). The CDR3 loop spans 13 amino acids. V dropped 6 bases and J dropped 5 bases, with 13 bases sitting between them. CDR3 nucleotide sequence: TGTGCCAGCAGTCGAGGCGGGACTTATGGCTACACCTTC. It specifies CASSRGGTYGYTF.

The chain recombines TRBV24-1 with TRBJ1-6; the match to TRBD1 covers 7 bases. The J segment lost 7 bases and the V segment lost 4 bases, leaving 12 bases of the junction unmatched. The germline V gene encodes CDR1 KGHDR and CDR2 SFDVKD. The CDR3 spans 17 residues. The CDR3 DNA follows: TGTGCCACCAGTGACCCGGCGGGACAGCCAGTAAATTCACCCCTCCACTTT. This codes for CATSDPAGQPVNSPLHF.

The CDR3 DNA reads TGTGCCAGCTCACGGAATTTGGAGGATGGCTACACCTTC. As protein: CASSRNLEDGYTF. V is TRBV18 and J is TRBJ1-2; no reliable D call. CDR3 length: 13 residues. Germline CDR1 is KGHSH and CDR2 is LQKENI. V lost 4 bases, J lost 6 bases, and 12 bases lay in between.

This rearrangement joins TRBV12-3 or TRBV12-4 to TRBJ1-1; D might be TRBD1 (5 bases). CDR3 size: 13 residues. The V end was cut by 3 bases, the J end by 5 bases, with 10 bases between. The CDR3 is CASSFGTGTEAFF. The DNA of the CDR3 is TGTGCCAGCAGTTTTGGGACGGGGACTGAAGCTTTCTTT.

The CDR3 protein is CASRRTGVQETQYF. Written as DNA, the CDR3 is TGTGCCAGCAGGCGGACAGGGGTCCAAGAGACCCAGTACTTC. The J gene is TRBJ2-5, the V gene TRBV2; 9 bases agree with TRBD1. With V trimmed by 6 bases and J by 1 base, 3 bases remained unmatched. The length of the CDR3 is 14 residues. Germline CDR1 is SNHLY and CDR2 is FYNNEI.

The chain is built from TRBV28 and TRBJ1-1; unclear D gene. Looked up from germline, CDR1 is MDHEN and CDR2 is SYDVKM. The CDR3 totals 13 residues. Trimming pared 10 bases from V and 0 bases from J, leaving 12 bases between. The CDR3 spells CANYPPMNTEAFF. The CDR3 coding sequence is TGTGCCAACTATCCTCCAATGAACACTGAAGCTTTCTTT.

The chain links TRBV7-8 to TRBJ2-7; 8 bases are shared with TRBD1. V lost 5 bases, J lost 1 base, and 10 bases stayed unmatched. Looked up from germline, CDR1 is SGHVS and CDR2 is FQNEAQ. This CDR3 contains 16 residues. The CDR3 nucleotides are TGTGCCAGCAGCCCGGGGAAAGGACAGGGATCCTACGAGCAGTACTTC. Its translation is CASSPGKGQGSYEQYF.

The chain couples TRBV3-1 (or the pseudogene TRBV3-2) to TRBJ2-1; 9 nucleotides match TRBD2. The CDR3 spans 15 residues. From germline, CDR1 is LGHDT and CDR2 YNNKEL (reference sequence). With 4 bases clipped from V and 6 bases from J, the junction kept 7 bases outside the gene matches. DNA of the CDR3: TGTGCCAGCAGCCTCGGACTAGCGAGGAGCAATGAGCAGTTCTTC. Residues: CASSLGLARSNEQFF.

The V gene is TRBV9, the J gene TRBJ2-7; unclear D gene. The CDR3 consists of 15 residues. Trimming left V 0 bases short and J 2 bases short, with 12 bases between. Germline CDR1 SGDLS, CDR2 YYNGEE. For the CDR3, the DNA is TGTGCCAGCAGCGTAGCGGGCCAGCCAACCTACGAGCAGTACTTC. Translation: CASSVAGQPTYEQYF.

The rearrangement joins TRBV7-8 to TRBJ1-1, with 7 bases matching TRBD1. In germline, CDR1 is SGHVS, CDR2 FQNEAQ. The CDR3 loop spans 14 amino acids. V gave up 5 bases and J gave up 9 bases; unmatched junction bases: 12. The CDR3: CASSATGLEGKAFF. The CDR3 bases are TGTGCCAGCAGCGCGACAGGGTTGGAAGGCAAAGCTTTCTTT.

CDR3 protein: CASSERGEQFF. CDR3 nucleotide sequence: TGTGCCAGCAGCGAGCGGGGAGAGCAGTTCTTC. The chain uses TRBV6-4 and TRBJ2-1; 7 bases agree with TRBD2. The germline gives CDR1 MRHNA, CDR2 SNTAGT. This CDR3 comprises 11 residues. V gave up 6 bases and J gave up 10 bases; unmatched junction bases: 3.

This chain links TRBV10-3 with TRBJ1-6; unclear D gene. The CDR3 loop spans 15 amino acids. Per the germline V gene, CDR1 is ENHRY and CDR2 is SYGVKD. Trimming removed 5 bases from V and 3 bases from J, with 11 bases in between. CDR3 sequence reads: CAISPRSLYNSPLHF. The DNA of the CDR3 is TGTGCCATCAGTCCGAGGAGCCTCTATAATTCACCCCTCCACTTT.

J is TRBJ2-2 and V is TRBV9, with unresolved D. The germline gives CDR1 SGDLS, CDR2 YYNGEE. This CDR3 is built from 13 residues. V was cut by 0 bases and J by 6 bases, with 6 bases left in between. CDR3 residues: CASSVEPPGELFF. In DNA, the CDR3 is TGTGCCAGCAGCGTAGAACCCCCCGGGGAGCTGTTTTTT.